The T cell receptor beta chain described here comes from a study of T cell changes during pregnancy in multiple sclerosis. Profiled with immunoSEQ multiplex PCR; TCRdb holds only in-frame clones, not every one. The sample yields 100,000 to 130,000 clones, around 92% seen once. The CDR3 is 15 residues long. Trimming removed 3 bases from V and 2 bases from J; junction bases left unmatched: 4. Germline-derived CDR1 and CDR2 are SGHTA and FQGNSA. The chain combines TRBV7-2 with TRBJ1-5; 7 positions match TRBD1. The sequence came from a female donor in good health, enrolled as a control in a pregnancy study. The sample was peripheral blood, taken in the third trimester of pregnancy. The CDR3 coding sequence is TGTGCCAGCAGCTTGGACAGGTCTGGCAATCAGCCCCAGCATTTT. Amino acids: CASSLDRSGNQPQHF.